The 4 T cell receptor beta chains listed next were all sequenced from one sample in a study of CXCR3-negative and CXCR3-positive naive CD8 T cells. Study-wide results and caveats: CXCR3-expressing naive cells carried TRB CDR3s more hydrophobic than those of CXCR3-negative naive cells.

Libraries of TRB cDNA were made by 5' RACE and carried UMIs. Following a re-call of the 5' RACE reads, TCRdb has one entry per CDR3 protein and lacks DNA. In all, the sample yields about 150,000 distinct CDR3 sequences. For these receptors, no antigen is known. The sample was naive CXCR3+ CD8+ T cells from blood. Subset: CD45RO-CCR7+CD27+CD95- naive CD8+ T cells expressing CXCR3 (TNR3+). These receptors originate from a human donor in good health. Some clones in this sample may be carry-over from other donors' samples.

The genes are TRBV9 and TRBJ1-1. The CDR3 spans 17 residues. Germline V CDR1 and CDR2: SGDLS, YYNGEE. The CDR3 sequence: CASSVGSPGGLNTEAFF.

The CDR3 region is CASSDQGWSNQPQHF. The chain couples TRBV2 to TRBJ1-5; as DNA is missing, the TRBD1 call by TCRdb cannot be tested. This CDR3 is 15 amino acids long. Germline-derived CDR1 and CDR2 are SNHLY and FYNNEI. The full variable domain, with the rest looked up from reference TRBV2 and TRBJ1-5, is EPEVTQTPSHQVTQMGQEVILRCVPISNHLYFYWYRQILGQKVEFLVSFYNNEISEKSEIFDDQFSVERPDGSNFTLKIRSTKLEDSAMYFCASSDQGWSNQPQHFGDGTRLSIL.

V usage is TRBV5-4 and J usage is TRBJ2-1; TCRdb's D call, TRBD2, is unchecked because there is no DNA. From germline, CDR1 is SGHNT and CDR2 YYREEE (reference sequence). The CDR3 loop spans 17 amino acids. CDR3 loop: CASSSRGLAGPYNEQFF.

The rearrangement joins TRBV29-1 to TRBJ2-1; TCRdb selects TRBD2, and the lack of DNA leaves this call unchecked. This CDR3 is built from 13 residues. Germline loops: CDR1 SQVTM, CDR2 ANQGSEA. CDR3 residues: CSVRSGGAYEQFF.